This T cell receptor beta chain is drawn from a study of neurological immune-mediated disorders. Stored at -80 C, 2 million PBMCs were the source of the unsorted libraries. This clonotype was counted only a few times. The CDR3 is 15 amino acids. V lost 4 bases and J 4 bases, leaving 14 bases between the germline ends. The germline CDR1 and CDR2 sequences are SGHRS and YFSETQ. MiXCR was run by TCRdb on the 5' RACE reads, yielding one entry per CDR3 protein. The sample holds 80,000 or so distinct CDR3 sequences; 9.4% are singletons and the top ten take around 1.7%. The genes are TRBV5-1 and TRBJ1-4; D gene unclear. This sequence originates from a middle-aged man in good health. Material: PBMCs. Here the CDR3 reads CASSREANLNEKLFF. The CDR3 region has the DNA TGCGCCAGCAGCCGGGAAGCGAACCTTAATGAAAAACTGTTTTTT.